Below are 27 T cell receptor beta chains sequenced from a single sample in a study of blood T cells in healthy people across ages. Using a J-beta primer mix together with a sample-barcoded 5' primer, a second PCR was run for roughly 6 to 11 cycles. TCRdb fed the 5' RACE reads into MiXCR, producing one record per CDR3 protein. Here the sample spans around 1,100,000 distinct CDR3 sequences, around two fifths being singletons. Sequenced material: blood. The receptors derive from a man aged 18 to 29 in good health.

J is TRBJ2-3 and V is TRBV27, with 8 bases identical to TRBD1. The J segment lost 2 bases and the V segment lost 5 bases, leaving 6 bases of the junction unmatched. This CDR3 contains 15 residues. Germline assignment: CDR1 MNHEY and CDR2 SMNVEV (reference sequence). CDR3 region: CASSMGQENTDTQYF. The CDR3 DNA sequence: TGTGCCAGCAGTATGGGACAGGAAAACACAGATACGCAGTATTTT.

This clonotype has just a few counts. The J gene is TRBJ2-2, the V gene TRBV3-1, with TRBD2 identical over 10 bases. Unmatched junction bases numbered 12, after V lost 8 bases and J lost 0 bases. CDR1 is LGHDT, CDR2 YNNKEL, per germline (reference sequence). CDR3 size: 18 residues. For the CDR3, the DNA is TGTGCCAGCGGCCTTTCTTTTGGACTAGCGGCGAACACCGGGGAGCTGTTTTTT. The encoded protein is CASGLSFGLAANTGELFF.

V and J are TRBV20-1 and TRBJ1-5; 8 bases are shared with TRBD1. The V gene's germline CDR1 is DFQATT and CDR2 SNEGSKA (reference sequence). There are 13 residues in the CDR3. Trimming took 5 bases from V and 5 from J; bases not matched to a gene: 5. CDR3 amino acids: CSADRGWDQPQHF. The CDR3 DNA reads as TGCAGTGCTGACAGGGGATGGGATCAGCCCCAGCATTTT.

The gene calls are TRBV20-1 and TRBJ1-5; D is perhaps TRBD1 (6 bases). V lost 7 bases and J lost 0, with 16 bases in between. The CDR3 runs 15 residues. Germline lookup yields CDR1 DFQATT and CDR2 SNEGSKA (reference sequence). The CDR3: CSGMDSLYSNQPQHF. Written as DNA, the CDR3 is TGCAGTGGTATGGACAGTCTATATAGCAATCAGCCCCAGCATTTT.

Notes on this clonotype: Since no conserved phenylalanine or tryptophan closes the CDR3, a read error is the likely cause. The chain combines TRBV7-9 with TRBJ2-1; tentatively, D is TRBD1 (6 bases). The CDR3 is 17 residues long. With 0 bases removed from V and 5 bases from J, the gap between germline ends came to 17 bases. In germline, CDR1 is SEHNR, CDR2 FQNEAQ (reference sequence). The CDR3 spells CASSLAQAGTRNNEQFS. The CDR3 DNA reads as TGTGCCAGCAGCTTAGCGCAAGCCGGGACACGAAACAATGAGCAGTTCTCC.

V is TRBV4-2 and J is TRBJ2-1; no clear D gene. Trimming removed 0 bases from V and 7 bases from J, with 4 bases in between. This CDR3 comprises 12 residues. CDR1 and CDR2 (germline): LGHNA, YNFKEQ. The CDR3 nucleotides read TGTGCCAGCAGCCAAGAGCGAAATGAGCAGTTCTTC. Its protein is CASSQERNEQFF.

In this sample, this clonotype turned up a few times. This chain links TRBV7-2 with TRBJ2-3; TRBD2 is a possible D gene (5 bases). The germline V gene has CDR1 SGHTA and CDR2 FQGNSA. Trimming cost V 7 bases and J 1 base, with 12 bases left between them. This CDR3 is 14 amino acids long. In nucleotides, the CDR3 is TGTGCCAGCACTCGGGATGGGGGCACAGATACGCAGTATTTT. Translation: CASTRDGGTDTQYF.

CDR3 sequence: CASSSLRADTGELFF. The CDR3 coding sequence is TGTGCCAGCAGTTCCCTCAGGGCGGACACCGGGGAGCTGTTTTTT. V and J are TRBV12-3 or TRBV12-4 and TRBJ2-2; D might be TRBD1 (5 bases). Trimming took 4 bases from V and 3 from J, leaving 12 bases between them. CDR3 length equals 15 residues.

This clonotype has just a few counts. The rearrangement links TRBV7-6 to TRBJ1-1; TRBD1 might be the D (6 bases). CDR1 and CDR2 (germline): SGHVS, FNYEAQ. Trimming cost V 5 bases and J 5 bases, with 12 bases left between them. This CDR3 has 13 residues. In DNA, the CDR3 is TGTGCCAGCAGCCCAGGACAGAGAACTGAAGCTTTCTTT. Amino acids: CASSPGQRTEAFF.

This chain connects TRBV4-2 to TRBJ2-3; tentative D call: TRBD2 (6 bases). CDR3 length equals 16 residues. V lost 3 bases and J 1 base, leaving 14 bases between the germline ends. CDR1 is LGHNA, CDR2 YNFKEQ, per germline. The CDR3 DNA reads as TGTGCCAGCAGCCATGAAAGAGGGACTGGCACAGATACGCAGTATTTT. It is translated as CASSHERGTGTDTQYF.

In this sample, this clonotype turned up a few times. At one end the junction does not follow the germline gene, possibly because of a read error. This chain uses TRBV10-3 with TRBJ1-5; TRBD1 is a possible D gene (6 bases). CDR1 is ENHRY and CDR2 is SYGVKD in the germline V gene. The CDR3 extends over 16 amino acids. The CDR3 loop reads CATSRLAGDSNQPQHF. The CDR3 DNA is TGTGCCACCAGTCGTTTGGCAGGGGATAGCAATCAGCCCCAGCATTTT.

This chain links TRBV4-3 with TRBJ2-3; 12 nucleotides match TRBD2. Germline V gene sequence: CDR1 LGHNA, CDR2 YSLEER. The V and J ends lost 0 bases and 4 bases, in that order; junction bases with no gene match: 17. The CDR3 is 21 residues long. The DNA of the CDR3 is TGCGCCAGCAGCCAAGATGAGCTAGCGGGGGGGTTTTTGGGTGGCGCAGATACGCAGTATTTT. It translates to CASSQDELAGGFLGGADTQYF.

The chain uses TRBV29-1 and TRBJ2-3; D remains ambiguous. Trimming cost V 2 bases and J 1 base, with 13 bases left between them. This CDR3 contains 15 residues. CDR1 is SQVTM and CDR2 is ANQGSEA in the germline V gene. This CDR3 is CSVEPLYQGTDTQYF. CDR3 nucleotides: TGCAGCGTTGAACCCCTCTATCAGGGCACAGATACGCAGTATTTT.

As concerns this clonotype: This may arise from a read error, as a much more abundant clone is one base away. This chain connects TRBV21-1 to TRBJ2-7. TRBV21-1 is recorded as a pseudogene. The CDR3 loop spans 16 amino acids. The CDR3 reads CASSKCDRQGYYGQYF. The DNA of the CDR3 is TGTGCCAGCAGCAAATGTGATAGACAGGGCTACTACGGGCAGTACTTC.

In its sample, this clonotype was seen a few times. V gene TRBV20-1 combines with J gene TRBJ1-2; possibly TRBD1 for D (6 bases). This CDR3 has 14 amino acids. Germline-derived CDR1 and CDR2 are DFQATT and SNEGSKA (reference sequence). The V end lost 2 bases, the J end lost 4 bases, and 14 bases lay between the germline ends. CDR3 loop: CSARTPGEGYGYTF. CDR3 sequence (DNA): TGCAGTGCTAGAACCCCAGGGGAGGGCTATGGCTACACCTTC.

The J gene is TRBJ1-5, the V gene TRBV4-1, with 12 positions matching TRBD1. This CDR3 has 17 residues. With V trimmed by 0 bases and J by 5 bases, 5 bases remained unmatched. Germline CDR1 and CDR2: MGHRA and YSYEKL. The CDR3 sequence: CASSQDDGTGGYQPQHF. CDR3 DNA sequence: TGCGCCAGCAGCCAAGATGATGGGACAGGGGGCTATCAGCCCCAGCATTTT.

This clonotype was observed many times. V gene TRBV12-3 or TRBV12-4 combines with J gene TRBJ2-1; D not certain. Trimming removed 6 bases at V and 2 bases at J, with 8 bases between. The CDR3 loop spans 13 amino acids. The CDR3 bases are TGTGCCAGCAGCCCGCCTGCCTACAATGAGCAGTTCTTC. As protein: CASSPPAYNEQFF.

This clonotype showed up just a few times. This CDR3 reads CSAGPTGSSRYF. The CDR3 DNA sequence: TGCAGTGCCGGTCCGACAGGGTCTAGTCGGTATTTT. This sequence joins TRBV20-1 and TRBJ2-3; 7 nucleotides line up with TRBD1. V lost 6 bases, J lost 14 bases, and 14 bases stayed unmatched. The CDR3 loop spans 12 amino acids. Germline assignment: CDR1 DFQATT and CDR2 SNEGSKA (reference sequence).

V gene TRBV20-1 combines with J gene TRBJ1-2; 7 bases line up with TRBD1. This CDR3 spans 14 amino acids. Trimming at V came to 6 bases and at J to 7 bases, leaving 14 bases not matched to a gene. CDR1 and CDR2 from the germline V gene are DFQATT and SNEGSKA (reference sequence). CDR3 amino acids: CSATYGRGARGYTF. The CDR3 region has the DNA TGCAGTGCAACCTACGGCAGGGGGGCTCGTGGCTACACCTTC.

The V and J genes are TRBV6-1 and TRBJ1-1; 8 positions match TRBD1. The CDR3 loop spans 17 amino acids. The germline gives CDR1 MNHNS, CDR2 SASEGT. V lost 6 bases and J lost 4; bases outside the gene matches: 16. This CDR3 is CASSLQGQGFEITEAFF. The CDR3 DNA follows: TGTGCCAGCAGCCTACAAGGACAGGGATTTGAGATCACTGAAGCTTTCTTT.

Concerning this clonotype itself: One junction end disagrees with the germline gene, perhaps due to a read error. The rearrangement joins TRBV7-3 to TRBJ2-3, with 9 nucleotides matching TRBD2. This CDR3 has 18 amino acids. The germline V gene has CDR1 SGHTA and CDR2 FQGTGA. The chain's CDR3 is CASNLTIVSGGNTDTQYF. In DNA form, the CDR3 reads TGTGCCAGCAACTTAACGATAGTTAGCGGGGGAAACACAGATACGCAGTATTTT.

The rearrangement uses TRBV20-1 and TRBJ2-2; D is unclear. V was pared by 0 bases and J by 4 bases, with 9 bases between. CDR3 length: 14 residues. The germline gives CDR1 DFQATT, CDR2 SNEGSKA (reference sequence). The CDR3, as DNA: TGCAGTGCTAGAGATCCCAGGTCCACCGGGGAGCTGTTTTTT. It is translated as CSARDPRSTGELFF.

This chain connects TRBV6-1 to TRBJ2-5; no clear D. The ends were cut back, 2 bases at V and 5 bases at J, with 18 bases in the middle. This CDR3 has 16 amino acids. Germline CDR1 MNHNS, CDR2 SASEGT. The CDR3 region is CASSEWSTSGRETQYF. For the CDR3, the DNA is TGTGCCAGCAGTGAATGGTCGACCTCCGGCCGGGAGACCCAGTACTTC.

This clonotype was seen a few times. V is TRBV7-2 and J is TRBJ1-4; D not certain. CDR1 SGHTA and CDR2 FQGNSA come from the germline V gene. The CDR3 runs 15 residues. Trimming left V 6 bases short and J 0 bases short, with 11 bases between. The CDR3 protein is CASSLHAATNEKLFF. CDR3 coding DNA: TGTGCCAGCAGTTTGCATGCTGCAACTAATGAAAAACTGTTTTTT.

The V gene is TRBV29-1, the J gene TRBJ1-1; the D gene is possibly TRBD1 (5 bases). The CDR3 is 13 residues long. Germline loops: CDR1 SQVTM, CDR2 ANQGSEA. Deletions cut 5 bases from V and 0 bases from J, with 10 bases between. CDR3 DNA sequence: TGCAGCGTTCAGACAGCCTTGAACACTGAAGCTTTCTTT. Its protein is CSVQTALNTEAFF.

This clonotype was seen only a few times. V and J are TRBV7-2 and TRBJ1-2; D is undetermined. The CDR3 runs 13 residues. The V and J ends lost 5 bases and 2 bases respectively, with 9 bases between them. In germline, CDR1 is SGHTA, CDR2 FQGNSA. DNA of the CDR3: TGTGCCAGCAGCAATTTAGGCAACTATGGCTACACCTTC. As protein: CASSNLGNYGYTF.

The table lists this clonotype with a few counts. The V call is TRBV5-6, the J call TRBJ2-3; D is uncertain. The CDR3 contains 14 residues. Trimming pared 2 bases from V and 2 bases from J, leaving 9 bases between. Germline CDR1 and CDR2: SGHDT and YYEEEE. CDR3 protein: CASSLIQITDTQYF. The CDR3, as DNA: TGTGCCAGCAGCTTAATTCAGATCACAGATACGCAGTATTTT.